This T cell receptor (beta chain) originates from a study of graft-versus-host responses after intestinal transplantation. Across the whole study: Transplants given to recipients were multivisceral, liver-intestinal, or isolated intestinal. All of the recipients had induction that used anti-thymocyte globulin, then tacrolimus and steroids for around 3 years. Findings and caveats of the study: The study found high graft-versus-host to host-versus-graft clonal ratios in allografts of patients with graft-donor T cell macrochimerism. Early after transplant, HvG clones declined as circulating GvH clones peaked.

In germline, CDR1 is KGHSH, CDR2 LQKENI. Losses at the gene ends were 6 bases for V and 0 bases for J; bases not matched to a gene: 20. The CDR3 contains 21 residues. This clone was detected only once. Its antigen is undetermined. Assay: immunoSEQ multiplex PCR; the TCRdb copy retains only in-frame clones and omits some. The table has 130,000 to 150,000 clones, 92% seen once; the top ten hold about 0.19%. This sequence joins TRBV18 and TRBJ2-4, with 10 bases that match TRBD2. The source of this sequence is a human donor who received an intestinal transplant. The material was unstimulated CD4+ T cells sorted from spleen or lymph node cells, obtained before intestinal transplant. This CDR3 is CASSLGTGGLGTSEAKNIQYF. CDR3 DNA sequence: TGTGCCAGCTCGCTCGGGACAGGTGGACTCGGGACTAGCGAAGCCAAAAACATTCAGTACTTC.